The 6 T cell receptor beta chains reported below all come from one sample, sequenced in a study of T cell responses to AZD1222 COVID-19 vaccine. Clones were sequenced by immunoSEQ multiplex PCR, and TCRdb holds only the in-frame ones, with some missing. The sample holds approximately 150,000 clones; 85% to 90% are singletons and the top ten take around 1.6%. The source material was peripheral blood, sampled 28 days after the second AZD1222 dose. These receptors originate from an adult who received the AZD1222 COVID-19 vaccine.

The chain couples TRBV28 to TRBJ1-4; possibly TRBD1 for D (5 bases). The CDR3 is made up of 11 amino acids. V dropped 4 bases and J dropped 11 bases, with 8 bases sitting between them. The V gene's germline CDR1 is MDHEN and CDR2 SYDVKM. CDR3 in DNA: TGTGCCAGCAGTTCCAGGGCCAAACTGTTTTTT. Encoded protein: CASSSRAKLFF.

This clone was seen only once. The V call is TRBV6-5, the J call TRBJ1-1; no clear D. Germline V gene data show CDR1 as MNHEY and CDR2 as SVGAGI. The germline V and J ends were trimmed by 2 bases and 11 bases, with 15 bases remaining between them. The CDR3 spans 13 residues. The CDR3: CASSYNAISKAFF. The CDR3 region has the DNA TGTGCCAGCAGTTACAACGCCATCTCTAAGGCTTTCTTT.

The genes are TRBV28 and TRBJ1-3; D not resolved. This CDR3 comprises 16 residues. The V and J ends lost 5 bases and 0 bases respectively, with 14 bases between them. CDR1 and CDR2 (germline): MDHEN, SYDVKM. CDR3 amino acids: CASSDPGRRSGNTIYF. CDR3 in DNA: TGTGCCAGCAGTGACCCGGGCAGACGCTCTGGAAACACCATATATTTT.

The chain employs TRBV19 and TRBJ1-5, with 7 bases aligning to TRBD1. The V gene's germline CDR1 is LNHDA and CDR2 SQIVND (reference sequence). With 7 bases clipped from V and 3 bases from J, the junction kept 6 bases outside the gene matches. The CDR3 spans 14 residues. CDR3 DNA sequence: TGTGCCAGTACCTTGAGGGGGCCCAATCAGCCCCAGCATTTT. Its protein is CASTLRGPNQPQHF.

DNA of the CDR3: TGTGCCAGCAGTTTACAGGGAGGAATGAACACTGAAGCTTTCTTT. Its protein product is CASSLQGGMNTEAFF. The chain recombines TRBV2 with TRBJ1-1; TRBD1 might be the D (6 bases). Germline V lookup: CDR1 SNHLY, CDR2 FYNNEI. CDR3 length: 15 amino acids. Trimming cost V 5 bases and J 0 bases, with 13 bases left between them. The complete variable domain, with remaining parts taken from reference TRBV2 and TRBJ1-1, reads EPEVTQTPSHQVTQMGQEVILRCVPISNHLYFYWYRQILGQKVEFLVSFYNNEISEKSEIFDDQFSVERPDGSNFTLKIRSTKLEDSAMYFCASSLQGGMNTEAFFGQGTRLTVV.

The chain recombines TRBV3-1 (or the pseudogene TRBV3-2) with TRBJ1-5; D is unresolved. Trimming removed 4 bases from V and 0 bases from J, with 13 bases in between. Germline V gene sequence: CDR1 LGHDT, CDR2 YNNKEL (reference sequence). CDR3 length: 16 residues. The CDR3 nucleotides read TGTGCCAGCAGCCCAACCTGGGGAAATAGCAATCAGCCCCAGCATTTT. Its translation is CASSPTWGNSNQPQHF.